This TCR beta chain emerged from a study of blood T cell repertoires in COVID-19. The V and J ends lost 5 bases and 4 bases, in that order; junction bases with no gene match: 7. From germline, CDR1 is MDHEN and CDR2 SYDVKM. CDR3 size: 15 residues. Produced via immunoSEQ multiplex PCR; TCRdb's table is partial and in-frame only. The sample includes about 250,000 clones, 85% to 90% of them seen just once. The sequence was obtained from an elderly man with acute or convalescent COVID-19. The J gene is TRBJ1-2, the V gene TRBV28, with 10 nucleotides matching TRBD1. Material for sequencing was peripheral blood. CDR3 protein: CASSTSGTGVYGYTF. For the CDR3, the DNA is TGTGCCAGCAGTACCTCCGGGACAGGGGTCTATGGCTACACCTTC.